The clone carrying this T cell receptor beta chain appeared a few times. Its antigen remains unidentified. Looked up from germline, CDR1 is SGDLS and CDR2 is YYNGEE. Trimming shortened V by 4 bases and J by 1 base, and 14 bases separated the two germline ends. CDR3 length: 15 residues. This sample was taken from a study of T-cell memory formation after mild COVID-19. Broader study findings: Cross-reactive memory seemingly joined, as some responding clones were found in pre-infection memory.

Each CDR3 protein is one row after TCRdb ran MiXCR on the 5' RACE reads. The data contain around 200,000 distinct CDR3 sequences, about 20% of them singletons. V gene TRBV9 combines with J gene TRBJ2-5; the D is unclear. The origin of this receptor is an adult woman who had mild COVID-19 (a few samples of this study predate the infection). Cell type and time point are not known. The sequenced sample was PBMCs or a T cell subset sorted from them (not recorded which). CDR3 nucleotide sequence: TGTGCCAGCAGCCCCGGTGGGGTAGGCCAAGAGACCCAGTACTTC. This translates into CASSPGGVGQETQYF. Full variable domain (remainder filled in from reference TRBV9 and TRBJ2-5): DSGVTQTPKHLITATGQRVTLRCSPRSGDLSVYWYQQSLDQGLQFLIQYYNGEERAKGNILERFSAQQFPDLHSELNLSSLELGDSALYFCASSPGGVGQETQYFGPGTRLLVL.